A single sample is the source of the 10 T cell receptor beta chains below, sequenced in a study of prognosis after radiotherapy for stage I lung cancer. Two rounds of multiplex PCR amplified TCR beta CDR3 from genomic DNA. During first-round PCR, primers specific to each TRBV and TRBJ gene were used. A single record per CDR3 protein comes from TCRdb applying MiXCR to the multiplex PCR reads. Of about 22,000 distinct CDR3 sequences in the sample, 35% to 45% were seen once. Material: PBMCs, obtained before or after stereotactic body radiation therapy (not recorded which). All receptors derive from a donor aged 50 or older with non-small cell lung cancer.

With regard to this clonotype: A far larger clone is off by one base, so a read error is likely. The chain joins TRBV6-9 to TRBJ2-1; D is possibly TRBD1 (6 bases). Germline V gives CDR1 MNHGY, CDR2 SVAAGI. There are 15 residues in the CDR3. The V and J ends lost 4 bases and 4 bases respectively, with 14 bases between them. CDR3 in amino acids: CASSLFVQGYNEQFF. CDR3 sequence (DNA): TGTGCCAGCAGTTTATTCGTCCAGGGGTACAATGAGCAGTTCTTC.

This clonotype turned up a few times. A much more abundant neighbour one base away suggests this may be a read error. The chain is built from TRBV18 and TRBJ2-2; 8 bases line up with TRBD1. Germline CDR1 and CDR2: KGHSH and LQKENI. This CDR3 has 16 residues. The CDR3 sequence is CAGSRHLQGGTGELFF. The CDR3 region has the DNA TGTGCCGGCTCACGACACTTACAGGGGGGCACCGGGGAGCTGTTTTTT.

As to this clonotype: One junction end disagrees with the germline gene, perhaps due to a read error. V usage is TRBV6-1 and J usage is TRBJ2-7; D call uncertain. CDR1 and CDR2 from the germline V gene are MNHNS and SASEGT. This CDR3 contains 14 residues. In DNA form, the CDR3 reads TGTGCCAGCAGCCCTTTGGAGATCGTATACGAGAAGTACTTC. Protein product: CASSPLEIVYEKYF.

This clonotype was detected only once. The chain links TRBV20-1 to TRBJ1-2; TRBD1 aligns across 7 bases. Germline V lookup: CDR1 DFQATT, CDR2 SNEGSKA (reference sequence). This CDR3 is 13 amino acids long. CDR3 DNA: TGCAGCGCACTTCGACAGGGAAGCTTTTGCTACACCTTC. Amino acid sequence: CSALRQGSFCYTF.

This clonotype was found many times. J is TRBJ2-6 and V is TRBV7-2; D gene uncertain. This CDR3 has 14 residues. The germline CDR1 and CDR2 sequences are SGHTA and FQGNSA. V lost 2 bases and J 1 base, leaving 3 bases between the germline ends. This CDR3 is CASSLKSGANVLTF. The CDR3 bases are TGTGCCAGCAGCTTAAAGTCTGGGGCCAACGTCCTGACTTTC.

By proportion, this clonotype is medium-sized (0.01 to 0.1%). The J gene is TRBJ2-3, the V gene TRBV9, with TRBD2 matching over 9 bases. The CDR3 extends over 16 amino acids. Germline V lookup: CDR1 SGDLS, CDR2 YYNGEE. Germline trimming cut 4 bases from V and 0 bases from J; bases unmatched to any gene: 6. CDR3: CASSPGLASSTDTQYF. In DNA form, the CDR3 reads TGTGCCAGCAGCCCTGGACTAGCGTCTAGCACAGATACGCAGTATTTT.

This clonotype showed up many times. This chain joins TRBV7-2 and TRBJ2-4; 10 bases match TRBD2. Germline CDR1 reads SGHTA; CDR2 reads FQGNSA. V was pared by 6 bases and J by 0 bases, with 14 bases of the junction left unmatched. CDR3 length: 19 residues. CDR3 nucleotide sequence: TGTGCCAGCAGTCGAAAACTCAAGCGGGAGGGTTTAGCCAAAAACATTCAGTACTTC. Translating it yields CASSRKLKREGLAKNIQYF.

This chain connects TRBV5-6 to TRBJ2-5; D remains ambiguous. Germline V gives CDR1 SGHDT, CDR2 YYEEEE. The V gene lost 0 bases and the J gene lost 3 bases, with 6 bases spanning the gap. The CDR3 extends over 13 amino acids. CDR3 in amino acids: CASSLGWEETQYF. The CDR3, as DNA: TGTGCCAGCAGCTTGGGTTGGGAAGAGACCCAGTACTTC. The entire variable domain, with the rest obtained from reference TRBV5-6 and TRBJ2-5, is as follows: DAGVTQSPTHLIKTRGQQVTLRCSPKSGHDTVSWYQQALGQGPQFIFQYYEEEERQRGNFPDRFSGHQFPNYSSELNVNALLLGDSALYLCASSLGWEETQYFGPGTRLLVL.

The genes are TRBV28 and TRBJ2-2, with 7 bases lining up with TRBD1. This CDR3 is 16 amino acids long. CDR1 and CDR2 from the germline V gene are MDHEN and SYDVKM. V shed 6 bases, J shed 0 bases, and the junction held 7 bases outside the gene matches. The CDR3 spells CASRPAGTANTGELFF. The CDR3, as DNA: TGTGCCAGCAGGCCTGCCGGGACAGCGAACACCGGGGAGCTGTTTTTT.

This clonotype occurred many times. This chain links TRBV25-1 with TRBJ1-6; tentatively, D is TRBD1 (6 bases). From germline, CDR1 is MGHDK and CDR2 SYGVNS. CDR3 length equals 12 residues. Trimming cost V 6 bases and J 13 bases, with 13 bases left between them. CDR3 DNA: TGTGCCAGCAGCGATAGGGGGGGGCCCCTCCACTTT. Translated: CASSDRGGPLHF.